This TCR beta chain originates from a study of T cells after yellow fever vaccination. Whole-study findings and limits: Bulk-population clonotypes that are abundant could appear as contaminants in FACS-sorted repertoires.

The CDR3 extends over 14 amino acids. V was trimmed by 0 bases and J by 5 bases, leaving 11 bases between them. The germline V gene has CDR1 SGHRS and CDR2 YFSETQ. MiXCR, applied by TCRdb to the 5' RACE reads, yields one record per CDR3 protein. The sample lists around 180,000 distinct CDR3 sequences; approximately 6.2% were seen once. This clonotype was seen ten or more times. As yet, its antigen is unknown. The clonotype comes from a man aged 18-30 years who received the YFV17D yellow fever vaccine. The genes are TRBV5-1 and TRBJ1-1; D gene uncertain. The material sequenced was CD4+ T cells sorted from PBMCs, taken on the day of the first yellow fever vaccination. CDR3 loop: CASSLAVGETEAFF. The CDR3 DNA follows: TGCGCCAGCAGCTTGGCCGTGGGTGAGACTGAAGCTTTCTTT.